The 18 T cell receptor beta chains below all came from one sample that was sequenced in a study of CD8 T cells in Susac syndrome. RNA amounts of about 0.5 to 1 ug underwent reverse transcription with random hexamers. TCRdb called the immunoSEQ multiplex PCR reads again in MiXCR, with one record for every CDR3 protein. The table shows 120,000 or so distinct CDR3 sequences, with roughly 94% occurring only once. Sequencing was carried out using CD4+ T cells from PBMCs. The receptors were sampled from a human donor with multiple sclerosis.

The CDR3 DNA follows: TGTGCCAGCAGCTCACAGGGGGCCGTAGGCCAGCATTTT. Translated, it gives CASSSQGAVGQHF. The chain is built from TRBV7-9 and TRBJ1-5; TRBD1 agrees at 9 bases. The CDR3 covers 13 residues. In germline, CDR1 is SEHNR, CDR2 FQNEAQ (reference sequence). The V and J ends lost 4 bases and 12 bases, in that order; junction bases with no gene match: 7.

This clonotype was observed a single time. The chain uses TRBV6-4 and TRBJ2-3; the match to TRBD1 covers 7 bases. Trimming at V came to 4 bases and at J to 0 bases, leaving 7 bases not matched to a gene. CDR3 length: 16 amino acids. Germline V lookup: CDR1 MRHNA, CDR2 SNTAGT. CDR3 sequence (DNA): TGTGCCAGCAGTGCCCGACAGGGCGGGAGCACAGATACGCAGTATTTT. This codes for CASSARQGGSTDTQYF.

The CDR3 here is CASSQVASPGEKLFF. CDR3 bases: TGCGCCAGCAGCCAAGTTGCCAGCCCGGGGGAAAAACTGTTTTTT. The chain couples TRBV4-1 to TRBJ1-4; D remains ambiguous. The CDR3 loop spans 15 amino acids. V lost 1 base and J 8 bases, leaving 14 bases between the germline ends. From germline, CDR1 is MGHRA and CDR2 YSYEKL.

This rearrangement joins TRBV25-1 to TRBJ1-2; TRBD1 matches 11 bases. V lost 3 bases to trimming and J lost 4 bases; unmatched junction nucleotides: 4. In germline, CDR1 is MGHDK, CDR2 SYGVNS. CDR3 length equals 15 residues. CDR3 in DNA: TGTGCCAGCAGTGATGGACAGGGGGCTGGCTATGGCTACACCTTC. This codes for CASSDGQGAGYGYTF.

CDR3 in amino acids: CASSLLGTGVSYEQYF. CDR3 DNA: TGTGCCAGCAGCTTGCTGGGGACAGGGGTCTCCTACGAGCAGTACTTC. V usage is TRBV5-4 and J usage is TRBJ2-7; 10 bases line up with TRBD1. Per germline, CDR1 SGHNT and CDR2 YYREEE (reference sequence). The CDR3 contains 16 residues. V trimming: 1 base; J trimming: 0 bases; junction bases outside the gene matches: 4.

V usage is TRBV6-6 and J usage is TRBJ2-3; TRBD2 matches at 9 bases. The V gene's germline CDR1 is MNHNY and CDR2 SVGAGI (reference sequence). The junction had 4 bases not matched to a gene; V was cut back by 0 bases and J by 3 bases. The CDR3 is made up of 16 amino acids. In DNA, the CDR3 is TGTGCCAGCAGTTACTCTCTAGCGGGATCGACAGATACGCAGTATTTT. Amino acids: CASSYSLAGSTDTQYF.

The chain has TRBV5-1 and TRBJ1-2, with a possible D match to TRBD1 (5 bases). Germline loops: CDR1 SGHRS, CDR2 YFSETQ. The CDR3 consists of 13 residues. Trimming shortened V by 0 bases and J by 6 bases, and 9 bases separated the two germline ends. CDR3 protein: CASSLGGADGYTF. CDR3 coding DNA: TGCGCCAGCAGCTTGGGAGGGGCGGATGGCTACACCTTC. The variable domain in full, with the rest retrieved from reference TRBV5-1 and TRBJ1-2, is KAGVTQTPRYLIKTRGQQVTLSCSPISGHRSVSWYQQTPGQGLQFLFEYFSETQRNKGNFPGRFSGRQFSNSRSEMNVSTLELGDSALYLCASSLGGADGYTFGSGTRLTVV.

J is TRBJ2-5 and V is TRBV6-5; 10 nucleotides match TRBD1. From germline, CDR1 is MNHEY and CDR2 SVGAGI. Trimming took 5 bases from V and 4 from J; bases not matched to a gene: 7. The length of the CDR3 is 15 residues. As DNA, the CDR3 is TGTGCCAGCAGTCTAGGACAGGGGGTTGGAGAGACCCAGTACTTC. This codes for CASSLGQGVGETQYF.

The chain recombines TRBV3-1 with TRBJ1-3; TRBD1 is a possible D gene (6 bases). CDR1 and CDR2 from the germline V gene are LGHDT and YNNKEL (reference sequence). This CDR3 comprises 16 residues. V was clipped by 0 bases and J by 4 bases, with 13 bases between them. For the CDR3, the DNA is TGTGCCAGCAGCCAAGATCCGGGGGCGGGAGGAAACACCATATATTTT. It codes for CASSQDPGAGGNTIYF.

This clonotype was observed a few times. The chain is built from TRBV5-1 and TRBJ2-3; a weak D match, TRBD1 (6 bases). Germline V lookup: CDR1 SGHRS, CDR2 YFSETQ. The CDR3 loop spans 13 amino acids. V was cut by 7 bases and J by 6 bases, with 15 bases left in between. CDR3 DNA: TGCGCCAGCTCCCTCAGGGGCGAGGATACGCAGTATTTT. This gives the protein CASSLRGEDTQYF.

This clonotype was detected only once. The chain is built from TRBV24-1 and TRBJ2-1; 10 bases are a match to TRBD2. Trimming cost V 2 bases and J 4 bases; bases outside gene matches: 7. The CDR3 is made up of 17 amino acids. CDR1 and CDR2 (germline): KGHDR, SFDVKD. CDR3 region: CATSDSTSGRGYNEQFF. Here the CDR3 DNA reads TGTGCCACCAGTGATTCGACAAGCGGGAGGGGATACAATGAGCAGTTCTTC.

A remark on this clonotype: Its ends do not fully match the called genes, so a read error is possible. The chain has TRBV7-7 and TRBJ2-3; TRBD2 matches 8 bases. CDR1 and CDR2 from the germline V gene are SSHAT and FNYEAQ (reference sequence). CDR3 size: 15 residues. The CDR3 sequence: CASSPGRGGLDTQYF. The CDR3 DNA reads as TGTGCTAGCAGCCCGGGTCGGGGGGGACTGGATACGCAGTATTTT.

This clonotype was counted a few times. In DNA form, the CDR3 reads TGTGCCAGCACCCGACCGGTTTCTGGAATGAACACTGAAGCTTTCTTT. Translating gives CASTRPVSGMNTEAFF. The J gene is TRBJ1-1, the V gene TRBV6-6; D remains ambiguous. Trimming took 7 bases from V and 0 from J, leaving 18 bases between them. Germline-derived CDR1 and CDR2 are MNHNY and SVGAGI (reference sequence). CDR3 length: 16 amino acids.

The CDR3 loop reads CASSRDPQTEQYF. The CDR3 coding sequence is TGTGCCAGCAGCCGGGACCCTCAGACCGAGCAGTACTTC. This chain connects TRBV14 to TRBJ2-7; D tentatively fits TRBD1 or TRBD2 (5 bases each). Germline lookup yields CDR1 SGHDN and CDR2 FVKESK. This CDR3 has 13 amino acids. The V gene lost 4 bases and the J gene lost 6 bases, with 13 bases spanning the gap.

The gene calls are TRBV19 and TRBJ1-1; D perhaps matches TRBD1 (6 bases). The CDR3 is made up of 15 amino acids. Germline V lookup: CDR1 LNHDA, CDR2 SQIVND (reference sequence). Trimming left V 6 bases short and J 0 bases short, with 14 bases between. The CDR3 is CASSPGTQLNTEAFF. In DNA form, the CDR3 reads TGTGCCAGTAGCCCCGGGACACAGCTGAACACTGAAGCTTTCTTT.

The V gene is TRBV5-1, the J gene TRBJ1-5; weak D call: TRBD1 (5 bases). Looked up from germline, CDR1 is SGHRS and CDR2 is YFSETQ. This CDR3 comprises 15 residues. Trimming shortened V by 0 bases and J by 6 bases, and 13 bases separated the two germline ends. The CDR3, as DNA: TGCGCCAGCAGCTTGGACGGAAGAACAGGTCAGCCCCAGCATTTT. This encodes CASSLDGRTGQPQHF.

The rearrangement links TRBV27 to TRBJ1-2, with a possible D match to TRBD1 (6 bases). Trimming stripped 3 bases from V and 6 bases from J, with 17 bases between. This CDR3 is 15 amino acids long. Germline CDR1 MNHEY, CDR2 SMNVEV (reference sequence). The CDR3 loop reads CASSFRGRGPDGYTF. The CDR3 bases are TGTGCCAGCAGTTTTCGGGGGCGTGGTCCGGATGGCTACACCTTC.

The V and J genes are TRBV9 and TRBJ1-1, with D unresolved. V lost 1 base and J lost 0, with 4 bases in between. The CDR3 spans 13 residues. Germline V lookup: CDR1 SGDLS, CDR2 YYNGEE. CDR3 sequence (DNA): TGTGCCAGCAGCGTACCGATGAACACTGAAGCTTTCTTT. The encoded protein is CASSVPMNTEAFF.